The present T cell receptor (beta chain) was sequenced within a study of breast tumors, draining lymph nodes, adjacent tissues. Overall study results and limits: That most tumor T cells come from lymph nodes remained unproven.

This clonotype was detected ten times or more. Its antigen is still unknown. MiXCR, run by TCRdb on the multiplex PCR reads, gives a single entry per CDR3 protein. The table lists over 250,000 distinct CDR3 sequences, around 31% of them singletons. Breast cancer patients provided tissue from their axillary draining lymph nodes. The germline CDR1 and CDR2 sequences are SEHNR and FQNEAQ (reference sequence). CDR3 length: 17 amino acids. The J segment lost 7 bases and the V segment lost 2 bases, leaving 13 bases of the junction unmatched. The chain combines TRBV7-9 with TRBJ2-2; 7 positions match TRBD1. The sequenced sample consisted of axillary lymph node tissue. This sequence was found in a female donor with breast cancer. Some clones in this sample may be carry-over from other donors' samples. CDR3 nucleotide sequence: TGTGCCAGCAGCTTACCCCCGCGGCTAGGGGGCATCGGGGAGCTGTTTTTT. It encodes CASSLPPRLGGIGELFF.